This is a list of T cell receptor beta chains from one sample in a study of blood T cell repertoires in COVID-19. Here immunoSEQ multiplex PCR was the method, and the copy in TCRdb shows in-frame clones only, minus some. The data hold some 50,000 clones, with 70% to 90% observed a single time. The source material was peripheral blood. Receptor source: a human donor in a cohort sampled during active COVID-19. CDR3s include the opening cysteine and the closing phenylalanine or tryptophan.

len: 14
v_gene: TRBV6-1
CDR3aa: CASSEWTGVNEQYF

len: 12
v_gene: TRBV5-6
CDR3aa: CASSLAGFGYTF

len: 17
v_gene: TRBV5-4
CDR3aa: CASSLPGQGGYNSPLHF

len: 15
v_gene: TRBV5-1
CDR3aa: CASSFPLAGGLEQFF

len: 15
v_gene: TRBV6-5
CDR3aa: CASSYGGNSYNEQFF

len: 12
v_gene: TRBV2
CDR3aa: CASSVEAGTQYF

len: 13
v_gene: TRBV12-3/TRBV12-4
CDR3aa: CASRREPNQPQHF

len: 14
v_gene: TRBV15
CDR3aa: CATSGAVSYNEQFF

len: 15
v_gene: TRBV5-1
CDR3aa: CASSPGQGERTEAFF

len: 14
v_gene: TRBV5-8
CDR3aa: CASRTRTGAYEQYF

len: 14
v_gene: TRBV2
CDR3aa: CASNLQGENTEAFF

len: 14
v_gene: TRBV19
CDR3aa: CASRGVGQRYGYTF

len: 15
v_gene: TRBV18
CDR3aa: CASSPAQGGNQPQHF

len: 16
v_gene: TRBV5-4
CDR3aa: CASSFGGDSPNEKLFF

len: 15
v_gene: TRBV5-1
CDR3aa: CATRTDSTNTGELFF

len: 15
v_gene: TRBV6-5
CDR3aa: CASRRRYRGYNEQFF

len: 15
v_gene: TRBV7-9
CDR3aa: CAIIITHRNQETQYF

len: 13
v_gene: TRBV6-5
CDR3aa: CASETDKGYEQYF

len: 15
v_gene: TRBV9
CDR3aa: CASSARTQNTGELFF

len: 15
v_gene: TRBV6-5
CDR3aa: CASSKTGYSGNTIYF

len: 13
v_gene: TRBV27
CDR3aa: CASSKRSNYGYTF

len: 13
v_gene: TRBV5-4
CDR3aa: CASSLSGEYGYTF

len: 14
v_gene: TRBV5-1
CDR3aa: CASSLGTGEETQYF

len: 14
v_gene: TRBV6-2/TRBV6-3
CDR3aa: CASSYDRASEKLFF

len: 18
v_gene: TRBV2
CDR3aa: CASIEGRTSGGSSYEQYF

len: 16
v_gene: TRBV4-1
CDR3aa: CASSQDAGQRLTEQYF

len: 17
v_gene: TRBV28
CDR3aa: CASSFHPTRRKTYEQYF

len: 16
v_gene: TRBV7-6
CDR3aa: CASSSQTGGFTGELFF